Sequencing of this T cell receptor beta chain was carried out in a study of T cell repertoires in cytomegalovirus infection. About the research overall: Evidence of both CMV infection and a matching HLA type came from public TCR beta signatures. Study-level results: Dominant in the ex vivo response were TCR beta clonotypes restricted by HLA-C and specific for CMV. Totalled public TCR beta family frequency picked out people who carried CMV plus the relevant HLA.

There are many counts of this clonotype. Its antigen is undetermined. TCRdb used MiXCR to reprocess the reads, holding one entry per CDR3 protein. The data contain approximately 500,000 distinct CDR3 sequences, approximately 10% of them singletons. This CDR3 has 14 amino acids. V was pared by 8 bases and J by 3 bases, with 14 bases between. In germline, CDR1 is SNHLY, CDR2 FYNNEI. The chain is built from TRBV2 and TRBJ2-1; D not resolved. The TCR was taken from a human donor in good health (CMV status not recorded). Some clones in this sample may be carry-over from other donors' samples. The sequenced sample consisted of PBMCs. The CDR3 loop reads CASGPTRVYNEQFF. The CDR3 bases are TGTGCCAGCGGCCCGACAAGGGTCTACAATGAGCAGTTCTTC.